These T cell receptor beta chains were read from a single sample in a study of blood T cell repertoires in COVID-19. TCRdb's table, derived via immunoSEQ multiplex PCR, lists solely in-frame clones and lacks some. The repertoire has under 350,000 clones, more than 75% of them found once; the top ten carry roughly 3%. The material sequenced was PBMCs or T cells enriched from blood (not recorded which). Source of these receptors: a woman aged 18-29 years who had recovered from COVID-19. CDR3s include the opening cysteine and the closing phenylalanine or tryptophan. Each record gives: clone size, V gene, CDR3 protein. Only part of the rows carry a size: once, few, many, or a class if the clone is expanded.

clone_size: NA; v_call: TRBV9; cdr3_aa: CASSVARGGRDEQFF
clone_size: NA; v_call: TRBV27; cdr3_aa: CASRPGPGSPGANVLTF
clone_size: NA; v_call: TRBV9; cdr3_aa: CASSVGGGVETQYF
clone_size: NA; v_call: TRBV28; cdr3_aa: CASSPRGSNYNEQFF
clone_size: NA; v_call: TRBV19; cdr3_aa: CASSIVLNYGYTF
clone_size: NA; v_call: TRBV12-3/TRBV12-4; cdr3_aa: CASSTGGSNGYTF
clone_size: NA; v_call: TRBV7-9; cdr3_aa: CASSPDSEAFF
clone_size: once; v_call: TRBV7-5; cdr3_aa: CVRSPVPLAGGGRNEQYF
clone_size: NA; v_call: TRBV11-2; cdr3_aa: CASRSQGIGTGELFF
clone_size: NA; v_call: TRBV5-6; cdr3_aa: CASSPGVAYGEKLFF
clone_size: once; v_call: TRBV7-6; cdr3_aa: CASSSRAANSPLHF
clone_size: NA; v_call: TRBV27; cdr3_aa: CASSPRWARHNEQFF
clone_size: NA; v_call: TRBV15; cdr3_aa: CATSGPPGDLNQPQHF
clone_size: NA; v_call: TRBV2; cdr3_aa: CASSEARTENYGYTF
clone_size: once; v_call: TRBV2; cdr3_aa: CASSPDTEAFF
clone_size: NA; v_call: TRBV11-2; cdr3_aa: CASSLLWTASNEKLFF
clone_size: NA; v_call: TRBV11-2; cdr3_aa: CASSLQGGPNYGYTF
clone_size: NA; v_call: TRBV30; cdr3_aa: CAWDRGPHEQYF
clone_size: NA; v_call: TRBV10-3; cdr3_aa: CAISPGRQGNEKLFF
clone_size: NA; v_call: TRBV3-1/TRBV3-2; cdr3_aa: CASSQPGQMNTEAFF
clone_size: NA; v_call: TRBV5-4; cdr3_aa: CASSPQISGGGDEQFF
clone_size: NA; v_call: TRBV6-6; cdr3_aa: CASSYSAGQSPLHF
clone_size: NA; v_call: TRBV7-9; cdr3_aa: CASSLEGNNYGYTF
clone_size: NA; v_call: TRBV19; cdr3_aa: CASSKRTINNEQFF
clone_size: NA; v_call: TRBV2; cdr3_aa: CASSTAMNTEAFF
clone_size: NA; v_call: TRBV9; cdr3_aa: CASGLAGDSPRTDTQYF
clone_size: NA; v_call: TRBV19; cdr3_aa: CASRDRGKSSPLHF
clone_size: NA; v_call: TRBV29-1; cdr3_aa: CSVEVGQYNYGYTF